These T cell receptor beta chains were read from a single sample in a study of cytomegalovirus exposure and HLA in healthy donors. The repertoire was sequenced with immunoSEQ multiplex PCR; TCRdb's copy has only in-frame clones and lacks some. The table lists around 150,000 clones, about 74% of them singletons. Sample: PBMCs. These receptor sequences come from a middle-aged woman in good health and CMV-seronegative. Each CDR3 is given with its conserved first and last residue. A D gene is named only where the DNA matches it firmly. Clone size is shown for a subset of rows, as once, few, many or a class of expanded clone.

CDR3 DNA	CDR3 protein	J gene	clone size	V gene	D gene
TGTGCCTGGGAGCGGGAGTCAAACTACAATGAGCAGTTCTTC	CAWERESNYNEQFF	TRBJ2-1	.	TRBV30	TRBD2
TGTGCCAGCTCCAATGCGGGTGAGCGTCACGAGCAGTACTTC	CASSNAGERHEQYF	TRBJ2-7	.	TRBV18	.
TGTGCCAGCAGTTACCCGCCGCGACAGGTCAACACTGAAGCTTTCTTT	CASSYPPRQVNTEAFF	TRBJ1-1	few	TRBV6-5	.
TGCAGCGTTGCAGTAGCGGGGGTTGGAAATGAGCAGTTCTTC	CSVAVAGVGNEQFF	TRBJ2-1	.	TRBV29-1	TRBD2
TGTGCCAGCAGCCCACAGGGGACCGCTAACTATGGCTACACCTTC	CASSPQGTANYGYTF	TRBJ1-2	.	TRBV7-9	TRBD1
TGTGCCAGTACTCAAACTTCCAGGGGAACCTACGAGCAGTACTTC	CASTQTSRGTYEQYF	TRBJ2-7	few	TRBV19	.
TGTGCCACCAGCACTGACAGGGGGTCCTACAATGAGCAGTTCTTC	CATSTDRGSYNEQFF	TRBJ2-1	.	TRBV15	TRBD1
TGTGCTAGTGGTTTGGCTTACAGGGGGTCCGCTGAAGCTTTCTTT	CASGLAYRGSAEAFF	TRBJ1-1	.	TRBV12-5	TRBD1
TGTGCCAGTAGCCCCGTACGCAGCGGGGGGTCTAATGAGCAGTTCTTC	CASSPVRSGGSNEQFF	TRBJ2-1	.	TRBV19	TRBD2
TGTGCCAGCAGTGACCCCAGAGAAGGGGACTATGGCTACACCTTC	CASSDPREGDYGYTF	TRBJ1-2	few	TRBV2	.
TGTGCCAGCAGCGTAGTGGTAGCGGGGGAGAATGAGCAGTTCTTC	CASSVVVAGENEQFF	TRBJ2-1	.	TRBV9	TRBD2
TGTGCCAGCAGCTTGAACACAGGCTACACCTTC	CASSLNTGYTF	TRBJ1-2	.	TRBV7-2	.
TGTGCCAGCTCTTCCGGGACTAGCGGTTACAATGAGCAGTTCTTC	CASSSGTSGYNEQFF	TRBJ2-1	.	TRBV18	TRBD2
TGTGCCAGTAGTCCTACTACAGGGGGCACCGGGTCACCCCTCCACTTT	CASSPTTGGTGSPLHF	TRBJ1-6	.	TRBV19	TRBD1
TGTGCCAGCAGTCCCATTGGGAGCTCCTATAATTCACCCCTCCACTTT	CASSPIGSSYNSPLHF	TRBJ1-6	.	TRBV27	.
TGTGCCAGCAGTCATCATTCCAGGGGGGAGTACGAGCAGTACTTC	CASSHHSRGEYEQYF	TRBJ2-7	few	TRBV27	.
TGCGCCAGCAGTGAATTTCAGGTCTCTGGGGCCAACGTCCTGACTTTC	CASSEFQVSGANVLTF	TRBJ2-6	.	TRBV10-2	.
TGCAGCATTGGGACAGGGTTTGAAGCTTTCTTT	CSIGTGFEAFF	TRBJ1-1	.	TRBV29-1	TRBD1
TGTGCCAGCAGCTCAACCGGGTCCTCAGATACGCAGTATTTT	CASSSTGSSDTQYF	TRBJ2-3	.	TRBV5-4	.
TGTGCCAGCAGCTCGCCGGGGAGCCCCCTAGGTAATGAGCAGTTCTTC	CASSSPGSPLGNEQFF	TRBJ2-1	.	TRBV7-9	.
TGCGCCAGCTCTTCTGAGGGCGGAGGATTATACTATGGCTACACCTTC	CASSSEGGGLYYGYTF	TRBJ1-2	.	TRBV4-1	.
TGTGCCAGCAGCTTATTAAAGGAGAAGCTGTTTTTT	CASSLLKEKLFF	TRBJ2-2	few	TRBV7-2	.
TGTGCCAGCAGCCGGGCGGCGCGGGGGGATTCACCCCTCCACTTT	CASSRAARGDSPLHF	TRBJ1-6	few	TRBV5-4	.
TGTGCCAGCAGCCCAGAGACAGGGGTGGTCTATGGCTACACCTTC	CASSPETGVVYGYTF	TRBJ1-2	.	TRBV5-6	TRBD1
TGTGCCAGTAGTAGGGGGGGGTCGGGGACTGAAGCTTTCTTT	CASSRGGSGTEAFF	TRBJ1-1	.	TRBV19	.
TGTGCCAGCCGCCCTCAATCACAGGGTAGCACAGATACGCAGTATTTT	CASRPQSQGSTDTQYF	TRBJ2-3	.	TRBV5-4	.
TGTGCCAGCTCACCAAACGGAGATACGCAGTATTTT	CASSPNGDTQYF	TRBJ2-3	.	TRBV18	.
TGCGCCAGCAGCCCCCACCATGGACAGGCCTATGGCTACACCTTC	CASSPHHGQAYGYTF	TRBJ1-2	few	TRBV5-1	TRBD1
TGTGCCAGCAGTGAAACCCCCCCCGGGACATTGAACACTGAAGCTTTCTTT	CASSETPPGTLNTEAFF	TRBJ1-1	once	TRBV6-1	.
TGCAGCGTTGAACAGGACAGGGGCAATGAGCAGTTCTTC	CSVEQDRGNEQFF	TRBJ2-1	.	TRBV29-1	TRBD1
TGTGCCAGCAGTTCAGGGCCAGGGAACACAGATACGCAGTATTTT	CASSSGPGNTDTQYF	TRBJ2-3	.	TRBV27	.
TGTGCCAGCAGCCGACCGGCTGGAATTAGGAGGTTGGATCAGCCCCAGCATTTT	CASSRPAGIRRLDQPQHF	TRBJ1-5	.	TRBV28	.
TGTGCCAGCAGCACCCAGCGGGCTCTAGATACGCAGTATTTT	CASSTQRALDTQYF	TRBJ2-3	.	TRBV11-2	.
TGTGCCACCAGCAGAGTACGGGAGGGCCAGAACATTCAGTACTTC	CATSRVREGQNIQYF	TRBJ2-4	once	TRBV15	TRBD2
TGCGCCAGCAGCTTGGGGGCGTCTAGCGGGCGCAACACAGATACGCAGTATTTT	CASSLGASSGRNTDTQYF	TRBJ2-3	once	TRBV5-1	TRBD2
TGTGCCAGCAGTCCCCCCCGACAGGGGGGTACTGAAGCTTTCTTT	CASSPPRQGGTEAFF	TRBJ1-1	.	TRBV28	TRBD1
TGCGCCAGCAGAGCCATGGTTGTGAACACTGAAGCTTTCTTT	CASRAMVVNTEAFF	TRBJ1-1	.	TRBV5-1	.
TGTGCCAGCAGCCCGGTCGAGGGCTCCTACAATGAGCAGTTCTTC	CASSPVEGSYNEQFF	TRBJ2-1	.	TRBV16	.
TGTGCCAGCAGTCAAGACAGGGACTATGGCTACACCTTC	CASSQDRDYGYTF	TRBJ1-2	.	TRBV25-1	TRBD1
TGCGCCAGCAGCCGGCCGGGACAGGGCCCCATGAACACTGAAGCTTTCTTT	CASSRPGQGPMNTEAFF	TRBJ1-1	.	TRBV5-1	TRBD1
TGTTCCAGCAGCCCTTGGGCGGGAGGGAACACCGGGGAGCTGTTTTTT	CSSSPWAGGNTGELFF	TRBJ2-2	.	TRBV7-9	TRBD2
TGCGCCAGCAGCTTGTATGGCAGGGTCTCTGGGGCCAACGTCCTGACTTTC	CASSLYGRVSGANVLTF	TRBJ2-6	few	TRBV5-1	.
TGTGCCAGCAGCTTAGACGTACTAGCGGAAAACAATGAGCAGTTCTTC	CASSLDVLAENNEQFF	TRBJ2-1	once	TRBV7-8	TRBD2
TGTGCCAGCGGGTTGACGACTGATTATGGCTACACCTTC	CASGLTTDYGYTF	TRBJ1-2	.	TRBV6-1	.
TGTGCCAGCACCGGGACAGGGCGGAGGAACGGTAGGTACACTGAAGCTTTCTTT	CASTGTGRRNGRYTEAFF	TRBJ1-1	.	TRBV13	TRBD1
TGTGCCAGCAGTGGACAAATCCACGAGCAGTACTTC	CASSGQIHEQYF	TRBJ2-7	.	TRBV2	.
TGCAGCGTCCTCCTCCAGGACTCCTACGAGCAGTACTTC	CSVLLQDSYEQYF	TRBJ2-7	.	TRBV29-1	.
TGTGCCAGCAGTAAACCGGGACAGGGGGGAAAACTGTTTTTT	CASSKPGQGGKLFF	TRBJ1-4	.	TRBV7-8	TRBD1
TGTGCCAGTAGTATTGGGACAGGGGGCAGGTACGAGCAGTACTTC	CASSIGTGGRYEQYF	TRBJ2-7	.	TRBV19	TRBD1
TGTGCCAGCAGCCCTCAGGGACTAGGTCTCTCCGAGCAGTACTTC	CASSPQGLGLSEQYF	TRBJ2-7	.	TRBV9	TRBD2
TGTGCCAGCTCACCACCTTGGACAGGCCCAAAAGGGACCCAGTACTTC	CASSPPWTGPKGTQYF	TRBJ2-5	.	TRBV18	TRBD1
TGTGCCAGTAGTATGGAGGGGCTCGGCAATGAGCAGTTCTTC	CASSMEGLGNEQFF	TRBJ2-1	once	TRBV19	.
TGTGCCAGCAGTTACTGGGGAGGAGAATCCTACGAGCAGTACTTC	CASSYWGGESYEQYF	TRBJ2-7	.	TRBV6-6	.
TGTGCCAGCAGCCAAGATCTTCATCAGCCCCAGCATTTT	CASSQDLHQPQHF	TRBJ1-5	.	TRBV4-2	.
TGTGCCAGCAGCTGGTTTACTGATAGCAATCAGCCCCAGCATTTT	CASSWFTDSNQPQHF	TRBJ1-5	.	TRBV7-8	.
TGTGCCAGCAGCCGGGATTCCTCCCTCACAGGGGGCCGAGACACCATATATTTT	CASSRDSSLTGGRDTIYF	TRBJ1-3	few	TRBV4-2	TRBD1
TGTGCCAGCAGCGATCAGGGGGATTTCTACGAGCAGTACTTC	CASSDQGDFYEQYF	TRBJ2-7	.	TRBV9	TRBD1
TGTGCCAGCAGTTTTCACAGGGCTGAGCAGTTCTTC	CASSFHRAEQFF	TRBJ2-1	few	TRBV7-9	.
TGTGCCATCAGTGGATCAGGGGGCACTGAAGCTTTCTTT	CAISGSGGTEAFF	TRBJ1-1	once	TRBV10-3	TRBD1